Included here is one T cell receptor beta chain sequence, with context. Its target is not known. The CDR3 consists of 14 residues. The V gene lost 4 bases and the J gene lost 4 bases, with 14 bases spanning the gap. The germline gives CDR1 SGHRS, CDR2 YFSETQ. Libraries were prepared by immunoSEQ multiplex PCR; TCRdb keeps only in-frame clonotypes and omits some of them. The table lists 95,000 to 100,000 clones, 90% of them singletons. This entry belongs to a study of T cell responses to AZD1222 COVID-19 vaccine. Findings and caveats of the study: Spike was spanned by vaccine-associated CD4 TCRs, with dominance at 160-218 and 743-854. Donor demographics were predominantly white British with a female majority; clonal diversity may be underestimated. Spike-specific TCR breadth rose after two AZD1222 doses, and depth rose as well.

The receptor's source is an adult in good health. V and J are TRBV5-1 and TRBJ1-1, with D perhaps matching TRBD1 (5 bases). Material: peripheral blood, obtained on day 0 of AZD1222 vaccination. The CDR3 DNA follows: TGCGCCAGCAGCGCCATCCAGGGTTCCACTGAAGCTTTCTTT. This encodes CASSAIQGSTEAFF.